This T cell receptor beta chain appears in the sequencing data of a study of shared clonotypes between healthy human individuals (dated by TCRdb to the early 2020s). With respect to the entire study: The cohort comprised a couple of women and a few men aged 18 to 49 years. To estimate repertoire size and how much clonotypes are shared between individuals, the study performed deep sequencing of blood TCR repertoires from roughly five healthy adults. Each donor's leukapheresis produced roughly between roughly 0.94 and 9.5 billion PBMCs. To increase sequencing depth and limit assay-specific biases, TCR repertoire library preparation and sequencing were carried out by different laboratories using diverse techniques.

What the authors observed across the whole study: Because the study included only a small number of donors, the genetic and exposure-history diversity represented was limited. Pairwise subsampling led to the expectation that sequencing depth would affect the degree of clonotype sharing among donors. Sampling was restricted to blood, and TCR repertoires in tissues likely differ from the TCR repertoires found in blood.

The CDR3 has 12 amino acids, counting the end cysteine and phenylalanine. CDR3 DNA is the only sequence kept; it has 36 bases, read in frame from the first base. Via the germline V gene (reference sequence), CDR1 is GTSNPN and CDR2 SVGIG. Of note for this clone: Its antigen specificity is not known. Only one base separates this from a far larger clonotype, so it likely reflects a read error.

Donors were healthy HIV-negative adults with no recently reported acute infections or vaccinations. Every donor was a Caucasian adult residing in Nashville, Tennessee, USA. For unsorted samples, tens of millions of PBMCs were counted, and genomic DNA was extracted using the QIAamp DNA Blood Mini kit. After blood collection by leukapheresis, PBMCs were isolated using Ficoll-Histopaque density gradient centrifugation and then cryopreserved in the vapor phase of liquid nitrogen. TCR CDR3 regions were amplified from genomic DNA by multiplex PCR using the deep immunoSEQ assay. For each cell subset, the extracted genomic DNA was distributed evenly across all wells of several immunoSEQ 96-well plates, and each plate served as one replicate. For unsorted PBMC, each replicate PCR was loaded with approximately 330 ng genomic DNA, equivalent to about 30,000 T cell genomes. Ten immunoSEQ deep assay plates were used to sequence unsorted PBMC genomic DNA. The purified libraries were quantified using a Qubit 3.0 fluorometer, sized with a Bioanalyzer 2100, and then quantified again using the KAPA Library Quantification kit. A separate single-read 150-cycle Illumina NextSeq 550 flow cell was used to sequence each immunoSEQ 96-well plate. The study's processing was this. Because the immunoSEQ output held only junctional sequences and lacked quality scores, the filtering could not match the filtering applied to full-length reads. To assign V/J genes and CDR3, sequences were annotated against IMGT germline references using PyIR, a Python wrapper for IgBLAST v1.9. Reads were removed for weak V/J assignments (E-value above 1e-6), missing CDR3, stop codons, out-of-frame junctions, or ambiguous translated residues. V3J clonotypes were defined as sequences sharing an identical inferred V gene, J gene, and CDR3 amino acid sequence. Percentage overlap between repertoires was computed as shared unique clonotypes divided by the size of the smaller repertoire. RTK rarefaction, the Chao1 estimator, and Recon v2.1 estimates of unobserved clonotypes were used to assess repertoire richness. TCRdb mirrors the immuneACCESS table, restricted to in-frame sequences. Some clones are absent from its copies; in checked studies, under half trace to an unresolved V gene, and the reason for the others is unknown. That table is the source of V, J and clone size, and D and trimming were worked out from the DNA. For this sample there are over 400,000 clones; 81% appear just once. 10% to 15% of the sample goes to the ten largest clones.

The origin of this receptor is a woman aged 40 to 55 in good health. Some clones in this sample may be carry-over from other donors' samples. The V and J genes are TRBV30 and TRBJ1-2, with no reliable assignment of the D segment. The sequenced material came from PBMCs. The base sequence is TGTGCCTGGAACCCGGGCGACTATGTCTACACCTTC. The translation is CAWNPGDYVYTF. Where the CDR3 stops, the reference TRBV30 and TRBJ1-2 genes take over; the full variable domain is SQTIHQWPATLVQPVGSPLSLECTVEGTSNPNLYWYRQAAGRGLQLLFYSVGIGQISSEVPQNLSASRPQDRQFILSSKKLLLSDSGFYLCAWNPGDYVYTFGSGTRLTVV.